The 11 T cell receptor beta chains reported below all come from one sample, sequenced in a study of blood T cell repertoires in COVID-19. The protocol was immunoSEQ multiplex PCR, while the TCRdb copy is restricted to in-frame clones and leaves out a portion. The sample carries just over 150,000 clones, roughly 85% recorded once. Source material: peripheral blood. The source is a human donor with acute or convalescent COVID-19. The donor label of this sample is uncertain.

The rearrangement uses TRBV7-2 and TRBJ1-5; 7 positions match TRBD1. Looked up from germline, CDR1 is SGHTA and CDR2 is FQGNSA. With 4 bases clipped from V and 4 bases from J, the junction kept 7 bases outside the gene matches. The CDR3 sequence is 15 residues long. The CDR3 is CASSSETGKNQPQHF. The CDR3 DNA reads TGTGCCAGCAGCTCCGAGACAGGGAAGAATCAGCCCCAGCATTTT.

Here the CDR3 reads CASSSGTGYGAFF. CDR3 nucleotide sequence: TGTGCCAGCAGCTCAGGGACAGGCTACGGAGCTTTCTTT. The chain recombines TRBV5-4 with TRBJ1-1, with 8 bases lining up with TRBD1. Trimming at V came to 3 bases and at J to 10 bases, leaving 8 bases not matched to a gene. Germline V gene data show CDR1 as SGHNT and CDR2 as YYREEE (reference sequence). This CDR3 region has 13 residues.

The gene calls are TRBV18 and TRBJ2-2; weak D call: TRBD1 (6 bases). Deletions cut 3 bases from V and 5 bases from J, with 13 bases between. Looked up from germline, CDR1 is KGHSH and CDR2 is LQKENI. The CDR3 is made up of 15 amino acids. The CDR3 sequence: CASSPSSQGTGELFF. The CDR3 DNA follows: TGTGCCAGCTCACCGAGCTCACAGGGAACCGGGGAGCTGTTTTTT.

The chain recombines TRBV4-3 with TRBJ2-5; weak D call: TRBD1 (5 bases). CDR3 length: 19 amino acids. The V end lost 1 base, the J end lost 4 bases, and 25 bases lay between the germline ends. From germline, CDR1 is LGHNA and CDR2 YSLEER. The CDR3 is CASSQGYSVGASSGETQYF. DNA of the CDR3: TGCGCCAGCAGCCAAGGATACTCTGTTGGGGCGAGTTCAGGAGAGACCCAGTACTTC.

DNA for the CDR3: TGCGCCGACAGGGGGCGGGCCTATGGCTACACCTTC. It yields the protein CADRGRAYGYTF. V gene TRBV23-1 combines with J gene TRBJ1-2; 10 nucleotides match TRBD1. TRBV23-1 is marked as an open reading frame, function uncertain. The CDR3 extends over 12 amino acids. V lost 11 bases, J lost 4 bases, and 4 bases stayed unmatched.

The chain joins TRBV10-2 to TRBJ1-4, with TRBD1 identical over 12 bases. Germline values: CDR1 WSHSY, CDR2 SAAADI. J was trimmed by 7 bases and V by 10 bases; bases with no gene match: 7. The CDR3 loop spans 14 amino acids. The CDR3 DNA reads TGCGCCACAGTCCAGGGACAGGGGGCTGAAAAACTGTTTTTT. Encoded protein: CATVQGQGAEKLFF.

The genes are TRBV12-3 or TRBV12-4 and TRBJ1-5; D gene unclear. The CDR3 spans 13 residues. V lost 6 bases and J lost 4, with 10 bases in between. The CDR3, as DNA: TGTGCCAGCAGCCCCCAGATAAATCAGCCCCAGCATTTT. Translation: CASSPQINQPQHF.

The V and J genes are TRBV4-3 and TRBJ2-1, with 11 bases fitting TRBD1. The CDR3 sequence is 14 residues long. Germline V lookup: CDR1 LGHNA, CDR2 YSLEER. Unmatched junction bases numbered 1, after V lost 4 bases and J lost 5 bases. The CDR3: CASSRTGGNNEQFF. CDR3 DNA: TGCGCCAGCAGCCGGACAGGGGGCAACAATGAGCAGTTCTTC.

V and J are TRBV11-1 and TRBJ1-3; D not resolved. The CDR3 length is 14 residues. CDR1 and CDR2 (germline): SGHAT, FQDESV (reference sequence). Trimming shortened V by 4 bases and J by 2 bases, and 9 bases separated the two germline ends. CDR3 amino acids: CASSSPRAGNTIYF. The CDR3 region has the DNA TGTGCCAGCAGCTCCCCCCGCGCTGGAAACACCATATATTTT.

This clone was seen only a few times. The chain links TRBV28 to TRBJ1-6, with 10 bases identical to TRBD1. CDR1 is MDHEN and CDR2 is SYDVKM in the germline V gene. J lost 12 bases, V lost 6 bases, and 8 bases had no gene match. This CDR3 comprises 14 residues. The CDR3 spells CASRATGGSLPLHF. The DNA for the CDR3 is TGTGCCAGCAGAGCGACAGGGGGCTCCTTACCCCTCCACTTT.

The chain carries TRBV12-3 or TRBV12-4 and TRBJ1-1; D call uncertain. This CDR3 is built from 12 residues. Trimming stripped 6 bases from V and 7 bases from J, with 12 bases between. As DNA, the CDR3 is TGTGCCAGCAGACAGTTATCAGATGAAGCTTTCTTT. This gives the protein CASRQLSDEAFF.